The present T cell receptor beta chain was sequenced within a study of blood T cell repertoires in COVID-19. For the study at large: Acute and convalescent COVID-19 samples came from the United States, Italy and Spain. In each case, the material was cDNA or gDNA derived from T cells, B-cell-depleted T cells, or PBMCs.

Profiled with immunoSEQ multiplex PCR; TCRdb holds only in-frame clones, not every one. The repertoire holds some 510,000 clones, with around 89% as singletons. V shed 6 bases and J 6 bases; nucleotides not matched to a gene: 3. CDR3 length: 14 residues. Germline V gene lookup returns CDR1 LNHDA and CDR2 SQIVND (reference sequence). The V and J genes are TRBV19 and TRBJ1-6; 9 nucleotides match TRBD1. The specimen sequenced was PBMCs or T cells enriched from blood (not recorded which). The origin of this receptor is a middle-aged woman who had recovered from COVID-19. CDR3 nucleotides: TGTGCCAGTAGCCTGACAGGGGGTAATTCACCCCTCCACTTT. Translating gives CASSLTGGNSPLHF. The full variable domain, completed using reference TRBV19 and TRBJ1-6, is DGGITQSPKYLFRKEGQNVTLSCEQNLNHDAMYWYRQDPGQGLRLIYYSQIVNDFQKGDIAEGYSVSREKKESFPLTVTSAQKNPTAFYLCASSLTGGNSPLHFGNGTRLTVT.